This TCR beta chain was identified in a study of blood T cell repertoires in COVID-19. This clone has only a few counts. The length of the CDR3 is 15 residues. The germline V gene has CDR1 ENHRY and CDR2 SYGVKD. Trimming removed 6 bases from V and 5 bases from J; junction bases left unmatched: 12. Generated by immunoSEQ multiplex PCR, the TCRdb table keeps only in-frame clones and is missing some. The repertoire includes 150,000 to 200,000 clones, around 80% of them detected once, and about 24% sits in the top ten. The chain recombines TRBV10-3 with TRBJ1-2; TRBD1 matches 7 bases. The sample was peripheral blood. The sequence derives from a woman older than 75 with acute or convalescent COVID-19. DNA of the CDR3: TGTGCCATCAGCGGTCGACAGGGCATCCGGTATGGCTACACCTTC. Translated: CAISGRQGIRYGYTF.